Shown below are 13 T cell receptor beta chains from a single sample sequenced in a study of shared clonotypes between healthy human individuals. Generated by immunoSEQ multiplex PCR, the TCRdb table keeps only in-frame clones and is missing some. Of about 2.4 million clones listed, 93% were seen once; the top ten hold 0.36%. Input material: naive CD4+ T cells from PBMCs. Subset given: CD45RA+ positively selected. These receptors all come from a young man in good health. Some clones in this sample may be carry-over from other donors' samples.

Here the CDR3 reads CASSYVQGGSYEQYF. As DNA, the CDR3 is TGTGCCAGCAGTTACGTGCAGGGTGGCTCCTACGAGCAGTACTTC. The chain employs TRBV6-6 and TRBJ2-7; a possible D gene is TRBD1 (5 bases). Trimming pared 2 bases from V and 0 bases from J, leaving 11 bases between. The CDR3 runs to 15 residues. Looked up from germline, CDR1 is MNHNY and CDR2 is SVGAGI (reference sequence).

This rearrangement joins TRBV28 to TRBJ2-2, with 11 positions matching TRBD2. The junction had 11 bases not matched to a gene; V was cut back by 5 bases and J by 6 bases. Germline V gives CDR1 MDHEN, CDR2 SYDVKM. CDR3 size: 17 residues. The CDR3: CASSTPGLAGMAGELFF. The CDR3 DNA reads TGTGCCAGCAGTACGCCCGGACTAGCGGGTATGGCCGGGGAGCTGTTTTTT.

With respect to this clone: In the same sample, other DNA sequences code for this CDR3. This chain uses TRBV6-6 with TRBJ2-7; D is undetermined. The CDR3 sequence is 11 residues long. Germline lookup yields CDR1 MNHNY and CDR2 SVGAGI (reference sequence). V lost 3 bases, J lost 3 bases, and 3 bases lay in between. This CDR3 is CASSYNYEQYF. CDR3 DNA sequence: TGTGCCAGCAGTTATAACTACGAGCAGTACTTC.

This clone has a single count. The chain combines TRBV5-1 with TRBJ2-4; D is perhaps TRBD1 or TRBD2 (6 bases each). Trimming stripped 4 bases from V and 1 base from J, with 15 bases between. This CDR3 region has 16 residues. The germline V gene encodes CDR1 SGHRS and CDR2 YFSETQ. The CDR3 is CASSRGEGKAKNIQYF. DNA for the CDR3: TGCGCCAGCAGCAGGGGGGAAGGGAAGGCCAAAAACATTCAGTACTTC.

V is TRBV11-3 and J is TRBJ2-3, with 8 bases aligning to TRBD1. The V and J ends lost 5 bases and 2 bases, in that order; junction bases with no gene match: 3. Germline V CDR1 and CDR2: SGHNT, YENEEA. The CDR3 consists of 14 residues. The DNA of the CDR3 is TGTGCCAGCAGCCAGCAGGGGGCCACAGATACGCAGTATTTT. Translated: CASSQQGATDTQYF.

V gene TRBV20-1 combines with J gene TRBJ2-1; 8 nucleotides agree with TRBD2. The CDR3 contains 10 residues. Germline CDR1 reads DFQATT; CDR2 reads SNEGSKA (reference sequence). V lost 5 bases, J lost 12 bases, and 3 bases stayed unmatched. The CDR3 region is CSAWTSRQFF. CDR3 in DNA: TGCAGTGCTTGGACTAGCCGGCAGTTCTTC.

V and J are TRBV5-1 and TRBJ1-1, with D possibly TRBD1 on 6 matching bases. CDR1 SGHRS and CDR2 YFSETQ come from the germline V gene. V dropped 4 bases and J dropped 3 bases, with 22 bases sitting between them. The CDR3 loop spans 17 amino acids. The CDR3 region has the DNA TGCGCCAGCAGCGGGACCAACAGGGATCTTTTGGACACTGAAGCTTTCTTT. Protein: CASSGTNRDLLDTEAFF.

V and J are TRBV7-3 and TRBJ2-3; D is uncertain. Trimming pared 0 bases from V and 1 base from J, leaving 11 bases between. CDR3 length equals 16 residues. Germline loops: CDR1 SGHTA, CDR2 FQGTGA. The CDR3 bases are TGTGCCAGCAGCTTAACTAGCTCCAAGGGCACAGATACGCAGTATTTT. Residues: CASSLTSSKGTDTQYF.

This clone was recorded only once. This rearrangement joins TRBV11-1 to TRBJ2-1; TRBD1 agrees at 9 bases. The J segment lost 4 bases and the V segment lost 5 bases, leaving 6 bases of the junction unmatched. Germline CDR1 is SGHAT and CDR2 is FQDESV (reference sequence). The CDR3 runs to 15 residues. The CDR3 here is CASSPGQGLYNEQFF. In nucleotides, the CDR3 is TGTGCCAGCAGCCCGGGACAGGGTCTATACAATGAGCAGTTCTTC.

Turning to this clone: Other DNA sequences within the sample encode an identical CDR3. This rearrangement joins TRBV9 to TRBJ1-3, with D hard to call. With 0 bases removed from V and 0 bases from J, the gap between germline ends came to 4 bases. In germline, CDR1 is SGDLS, CDR2 YYNGEE. This CDR3 has 14 residues. Here the CDR3 reads CASSVGSSGNTIYF. The CDR3 region has the DNA TGTGCCAGCAGCGTAGGGTCCTCTGGAAACACCATATATTTT. Looking up the rest from reference TRBV9 and TRBJ1-3 gives the full variable domain: DSGVTQTPKHLITATGQRVTLRCSPRSGDLSVYWYQQSLDQGLQFLIQYYNGEERAKGNILERFSAQQFPDLHSELNLSSLELGDSALYFCASSVGSSGNTIYFGEGSWLTVV.

V usage is TRBV4-1 and J usage is TRBJ2-7; D is uncertain. V gave up 4 bases and J gave up 2 bases, with 12 bases separating them. This CDR3 has 14 residues. Germline V CDR1 and CDR2: MGHRA, YSYEKL. The CDR3 loop is CASSLRDTPYEQYF. The CDR3 DNA sequence: TGCGCCAGCAGCCTGAGAGACACCCCCTACGAGCAGTACTTC.

In the case of this clone: Different DNA sequences within this sample yield the same CDR3. The rearrangement joins TRBV29-1 to TRBJ2-7; 7 bases are a match to TRBD1. Germline V gene lookup returns CDR1 SQVTM and CDR2 ANQGSEA. The CDR3 is 12 amino acids. V lost 4 bases and J lost 0; bases outside the gene matches: 0. The CDR3 region is CSVGTGSYEQYF. DNA for the CDR3: TGCAGCGTTGGGACAGGCTCCTACGAGCAGTACTTC.

Note on this clone: In the same sample, other DNA sequences code for this CDR3. V and J are TRBV5-1 and TRBJ2-7, with 11 bases matching TRBD2. This CDR3 has 15 amino acids. Germline CDR1 and CDR2: SGHRS and YFSETQ. J lost 0 bases, V lost 4 bases, and 3 bases had no gene match. The CDR3 DNA reads as TGCGCCAGCAGCCTGGGACTAGCGGACTCCTACGAGCAGTACTTC. Protein sequence: CASSLGLADSYEQYF.